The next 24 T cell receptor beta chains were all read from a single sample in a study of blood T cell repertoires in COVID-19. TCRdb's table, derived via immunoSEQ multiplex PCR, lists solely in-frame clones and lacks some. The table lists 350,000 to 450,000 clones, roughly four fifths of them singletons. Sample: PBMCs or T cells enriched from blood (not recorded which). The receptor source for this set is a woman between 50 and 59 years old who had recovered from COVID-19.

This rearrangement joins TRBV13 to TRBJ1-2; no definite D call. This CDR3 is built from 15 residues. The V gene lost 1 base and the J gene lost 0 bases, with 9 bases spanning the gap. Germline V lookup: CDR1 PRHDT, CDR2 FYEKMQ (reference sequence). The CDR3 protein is CASSLAGESNYGYTF. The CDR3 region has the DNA TGTGCCAGCAGCTTAGCGGGTGAATCTAACTATGGCTACACCTTC.

CDR3 protein: CASSQPAGGGTGELFF. The CDR3 nucleotides read TGCGCCAGCAGCCAACCGGCGGGAGGAGGGACCGGGGAGCTGTTTTTT. V and J are TRBV4-3 and TRBJ2-2; 8 bases align to TRBD2. Germline trimming cut 2 bases from V and 5 bases from J; bases unmatched to any gene: 7. The CDR3 runs 16 residues. Germline V lookup: CDR1 LGHNA, CDR2 YSLEER.

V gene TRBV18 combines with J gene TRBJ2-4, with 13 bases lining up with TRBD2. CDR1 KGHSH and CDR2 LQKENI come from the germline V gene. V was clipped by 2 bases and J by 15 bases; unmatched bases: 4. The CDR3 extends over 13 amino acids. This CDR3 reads CASSPGLAGEPYF. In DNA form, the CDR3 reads TGTGCCAGCTCACCAGGACTAGCGGGAGAGCCGTACTTC.

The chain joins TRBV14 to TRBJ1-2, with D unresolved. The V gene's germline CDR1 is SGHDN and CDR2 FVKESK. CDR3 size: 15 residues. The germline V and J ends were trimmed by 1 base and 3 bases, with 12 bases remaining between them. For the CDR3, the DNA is TGTGCCAGCAGCCAAGTCGGAGGGCAGTACTATGGCTACACCTTC. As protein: CASSQVGGQYYGYTF.

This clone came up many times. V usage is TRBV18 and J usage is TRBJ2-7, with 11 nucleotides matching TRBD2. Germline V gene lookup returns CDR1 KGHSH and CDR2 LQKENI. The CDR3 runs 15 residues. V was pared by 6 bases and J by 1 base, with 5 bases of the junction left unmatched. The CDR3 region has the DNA TGTGCCAGCTCCCCGGGACTAGCGGTTTCCTACGAGCAGTACTTC. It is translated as CASSPGLAVSYEQYF. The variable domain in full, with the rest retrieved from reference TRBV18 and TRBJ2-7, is NAGVMQNPRHLVRRRGQEARLRCSPMKGHSHVYWYRQLPEEGLKFMVYLQKENIIDESGMPKERFSAEFPKEGPSILRIQQVVRGDSAAYFCASSPGLAVSYEQYFGPGTRLTVT.

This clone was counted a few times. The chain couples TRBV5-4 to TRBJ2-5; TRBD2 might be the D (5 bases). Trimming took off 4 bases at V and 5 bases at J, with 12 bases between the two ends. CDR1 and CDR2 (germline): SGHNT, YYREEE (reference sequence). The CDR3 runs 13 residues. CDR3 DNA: TGTGCCAGCAGCACTAGTCGGGCTGAGACCCAGTACTTC. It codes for CASSTSRAETQYF.

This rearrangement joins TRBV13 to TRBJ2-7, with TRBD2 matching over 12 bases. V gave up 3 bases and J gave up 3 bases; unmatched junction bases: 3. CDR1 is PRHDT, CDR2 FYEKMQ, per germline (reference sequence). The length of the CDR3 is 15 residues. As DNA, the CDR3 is TGTGCCAGCAGCTTTTCGACTAGCGGGAGCTACGAGCAGTACTTC. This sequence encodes CASSFSTSGSYEQYF.

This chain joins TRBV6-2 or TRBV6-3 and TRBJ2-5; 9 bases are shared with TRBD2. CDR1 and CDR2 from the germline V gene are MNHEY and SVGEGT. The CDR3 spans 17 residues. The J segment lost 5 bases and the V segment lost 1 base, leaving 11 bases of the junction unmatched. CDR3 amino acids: CASSYLQRGVGSETQYF. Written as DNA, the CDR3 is TGTGCCAGCAGTTACTTGCAGCGGGGGGTTGGGAGCGAGACCCAGTACTTC.

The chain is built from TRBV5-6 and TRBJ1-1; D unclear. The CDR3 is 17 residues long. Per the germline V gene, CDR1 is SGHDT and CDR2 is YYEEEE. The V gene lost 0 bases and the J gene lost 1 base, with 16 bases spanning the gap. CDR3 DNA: TGTGCCAGCAGCTTGGTATTTCTAGGAGGGCAGAACACTGAAGCTTTCTTT. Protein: CASSLVFLGGQNTEAFF.

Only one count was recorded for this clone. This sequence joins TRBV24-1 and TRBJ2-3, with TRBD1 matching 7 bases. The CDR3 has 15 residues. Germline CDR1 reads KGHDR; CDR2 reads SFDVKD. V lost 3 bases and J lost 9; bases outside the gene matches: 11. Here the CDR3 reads CATSDPLSHRGTQYF. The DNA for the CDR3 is TGTGCCACCAGTGATCCCCTAAGCCACAGGGGAACGCAGTATTTT.

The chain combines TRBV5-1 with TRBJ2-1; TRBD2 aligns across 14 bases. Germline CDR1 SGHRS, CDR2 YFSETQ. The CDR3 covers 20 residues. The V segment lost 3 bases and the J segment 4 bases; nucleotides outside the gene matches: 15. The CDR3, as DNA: TGCGCCAGCAGCTCACCCCGGCCGGGACTAGCGGGGGCCCGTTACAATGAGCAGTTCTTC. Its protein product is CASSSPRPGLAGARYNEQFF.

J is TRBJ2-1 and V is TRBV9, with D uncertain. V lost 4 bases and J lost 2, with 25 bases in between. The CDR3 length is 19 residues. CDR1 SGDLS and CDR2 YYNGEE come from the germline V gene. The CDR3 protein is CASSRVRSTPPFAYNEQFF. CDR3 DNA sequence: TGTGCCAGCAGCCGGGTCCGGTCCACCCCACCTTTTGCCTACAATGAGCAGTTCTTC.

CDR3 in DNA: TGTGCCAGCGGGCCAGATACGCAGTATTTT. Amino acid sequence: CASGPDTQYF. The chain couples TRBV12-3 or TRBV12-4 to TRBJ2-3; D is ambiguous. The V gene lost 8 bases and the J gene lost 4 bases, with 4 bases spanning the gap. CDR3 length: 10 amino acids.

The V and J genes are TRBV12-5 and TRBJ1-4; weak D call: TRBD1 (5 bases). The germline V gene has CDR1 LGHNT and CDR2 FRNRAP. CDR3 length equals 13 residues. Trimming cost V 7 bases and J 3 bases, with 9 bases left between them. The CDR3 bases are TGTGCTAGTGCTGCGACAGCTAATGAAAAACTGTTTTTT. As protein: CASAATANEKLFF.

CDR3 in DNA: TGCGCCAGCAGCTTGGTGACTAGCGGGGGTACCTACGAGCAGTACTTC. The encoded protein is CASSLVTSGGTYEQYF. The genes are TRBV5-1 and TRBJ2-7, with 12 nucleotides matching TRBD2. This CDR3 contains 16 residues. Germline V gene sequence: CDR1 SGHRS, CDR2 YFSETQ. The ends lost 0 bases at V and 2 bases at J; junction bases unmatched: 3.

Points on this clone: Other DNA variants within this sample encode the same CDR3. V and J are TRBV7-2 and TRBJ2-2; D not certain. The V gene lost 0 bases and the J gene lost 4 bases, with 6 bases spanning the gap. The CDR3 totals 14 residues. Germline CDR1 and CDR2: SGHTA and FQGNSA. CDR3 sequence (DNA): TGTGCCAGCAGCTTAGCGTCAGGCACCGGGGAGCTGTTTTTT. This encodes CASSLASGTGELFF.

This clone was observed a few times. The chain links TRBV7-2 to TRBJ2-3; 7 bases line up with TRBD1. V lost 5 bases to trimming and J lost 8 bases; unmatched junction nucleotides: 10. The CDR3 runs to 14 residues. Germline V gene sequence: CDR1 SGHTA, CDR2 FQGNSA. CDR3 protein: CASSPDRAGGTQYF. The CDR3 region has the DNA TGTGCCAGCAGCCCAGACAGGGCTGGGGGTACGCAGTATTTT.

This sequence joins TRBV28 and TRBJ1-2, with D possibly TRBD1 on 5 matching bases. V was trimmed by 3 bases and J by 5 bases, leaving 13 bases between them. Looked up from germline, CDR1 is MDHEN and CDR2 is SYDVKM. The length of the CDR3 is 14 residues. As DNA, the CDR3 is TGTGCCAGCAGTTTGGGCAGTGGGGGGTATGGCTACACCTTC. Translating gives CASSLGSGGYGYTF.

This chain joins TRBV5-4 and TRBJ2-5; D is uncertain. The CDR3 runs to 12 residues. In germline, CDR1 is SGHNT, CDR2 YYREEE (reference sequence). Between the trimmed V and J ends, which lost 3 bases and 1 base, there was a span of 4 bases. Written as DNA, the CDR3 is TGTGCCAGCAGCTACTTCCAAGAGACCCAGTACTTC. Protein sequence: CASSYFQETQYF.

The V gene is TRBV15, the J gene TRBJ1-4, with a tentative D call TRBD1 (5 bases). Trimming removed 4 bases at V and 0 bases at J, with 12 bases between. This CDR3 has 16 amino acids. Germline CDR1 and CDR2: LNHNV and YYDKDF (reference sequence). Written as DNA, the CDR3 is TGTGCCACCAGCAAAGACGGAGGGGCAACTAATGAAAAACTGTTTTTT. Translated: CATSKDGGATNEKLFF.

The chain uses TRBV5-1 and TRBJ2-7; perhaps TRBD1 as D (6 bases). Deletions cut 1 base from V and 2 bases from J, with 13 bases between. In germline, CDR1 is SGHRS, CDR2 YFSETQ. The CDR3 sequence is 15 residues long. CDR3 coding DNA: TGCGCCAGCAGCTTGTCTCCAGGGGTCCCCTACGAGCAGTACTTC. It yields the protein CASSLSPGVPYEQYF.

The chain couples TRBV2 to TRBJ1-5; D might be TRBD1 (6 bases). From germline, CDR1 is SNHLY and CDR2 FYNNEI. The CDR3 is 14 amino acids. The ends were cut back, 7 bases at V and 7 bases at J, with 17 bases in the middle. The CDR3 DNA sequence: TGTGCCAGCAACCCCTGGGGGGGGCAACAGCCCCAGCATTTT. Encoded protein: CASNPWGGQQPQHF.

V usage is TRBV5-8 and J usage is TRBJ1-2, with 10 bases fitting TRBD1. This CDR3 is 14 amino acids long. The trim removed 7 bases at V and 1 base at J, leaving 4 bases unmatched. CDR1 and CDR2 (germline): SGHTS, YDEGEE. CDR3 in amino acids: CASARTGGNYGYTF. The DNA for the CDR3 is TGTGCCAGCGCCCGGACAGGGGGTAACTATGGCTACACCTTC.

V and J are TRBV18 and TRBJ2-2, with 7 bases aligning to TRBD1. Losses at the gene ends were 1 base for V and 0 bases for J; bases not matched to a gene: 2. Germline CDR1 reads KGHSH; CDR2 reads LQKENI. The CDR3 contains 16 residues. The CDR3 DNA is TGTGCCAGCTCACCACTGACAGGGACGAACACCGGGGAGCTGTTTTTT. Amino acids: CASSPLTGTNTGELFF.